The 26 T cell receptor beta chains listed next were all sequenced from one sample in a study of shared clonotypes between healthy human individuals. CD8 cells classed as naive were CD45RO-negative and positively selected for CCR7, excluding terminally differentiated effector memory CD45RA+ cells. Produced via immunoSEQ multiplex PCR; TCRdb's table is partial and in-frame only. The repertoire includes some 2 million clones, about 95% of them detected once, and 0.9% to 1.4% sits in the top ten. Sequenced: naive CD8+ T cells sorted from blood. The receptors come from a man aged 18 to 30 in good health.

The CDR3, as DNA: TGTGCCAGCAGTCCCCTGGGGCCAGTGGGATTCACAGATACGCAGTATTTT. Its translation is CASSPLGPVGFTDTQYF. The V and J genes are TRBV27 and TRBJ2-3, with D possibly being TRBD1 (5 bases). Germline lookup yields CDR1 MNHEY and CDR2 SMNVEV (reference sequence). The V end lost 5 bases, the J end lost 2 bases, and 20 bases lay between the germline ends. The CDR3 runs 17 residues.

The chain has TRBV13 and TRBJ2-7; possibly TRBD2 for D (5 bases). The V gene lost 2 bases and the J gene lost 5 bases, with 16 bases spanning the gap. The germline gives CDR1 PRHDT, CDR2 FYEKMQ (reference sequence). The CDR3 runs to 15 residues. The DNA of the CDR3 is TGTGCCAGCAGCTTATTCTTAGAGGGAGCGGACGAGCAGTACTTC. This gives the protein CASSLFLEGADEQYF.

This sequence joins TRBV6-1 and TRBJ2-7; D is uncertain. The length of the CDR3 is 14 residues. Per the germline V gene, CDR1 is MNHNS and CDR2 is SASEGT. V lost 2 bases, J lost 3 bases, and 11 bases lay in between. Here the CDR3 DNA reads TGTGCCAGCAGTGAATTTTTAGAAGTCTACGAGCAGTACTTC. Protein product: CASSEFLEVYEQYF.

This clone has only a few counts. The chain carries TRBV15 and TRBJ1-1; D may be TRBD1 (6 bases). Trimming shortened V by 4 bases and J by 0 bases, and 12 bases separated the two germline ends. The V gene's germline CDR1 is LNHNV and CDR2 YYDKDF (reference sequence). CDR3 length: 15 residues. CDR3 amino acids: CATSTYGDMNTEAFF. The CDR3 DNA sequence: TGTGCCACCAGCACCTACGGGGACATGAACACTGAAGCTTTCTTT.

This clone appeared a single time. This rearrangement joins TRBV15 to TRBJ2-5; D remains unclear. V was cut by 0 bases and J by 2 bases, with 13 bases left in between. The V gene's germline CDR1 is LNHNV and CDR2 YYDKDF (reference sequence). The CDR3 runs to 16 residues. The CDR3 DNA is TGTGCCACCAGCAGAGATTTCTTGGCAGAGCAAGAGACCCAGTACTTC. Protein: CATSRDFLAEQETQYF. Complete variable domain (other parts from reference TRBV15 and TRBJ2-5): DAMVIQNPRYQVTQFGKPVTLSCSQTLNHNVMYWYQQKSSQAPKLLFHYYDKDFNNEADTPDNFQSRRPNTSFCFLDIRSPGLGDTAMYLCATSRDFLAEQETQYFGPGTRLLVL.

The chain combines TRBV7-9 with TRBJ1-1; no clear D. Trimming left V 5 bases short and J 4 bases short, with 8 bases between. CDR3 size: 12 residues. Germline assignment: CDR1 SEHNR and CDR2 FQNEAQ (reference sequence). In DNA form, the CDR3 reads TGTGCCAGCAGCCCCCCTATCACTGAAGCTTTCTTT. This encodes CASSPPITEAFF. Looking up the rest from reference TRBV7-9 and TRBJ1-1 gives the full variable domain: DTGVSQNPRHKITKRGQNVTFRCDPISEHNRLYWYRQTLGQGPEFLTYFQNEAQLEKSRLLSDRFSAERPKGSFSTLEIQRTEQGDSAMYLCASSPPITEAFFGQGTRLTVV.

Points on this clone: Distinct nucleotide sequences in the sample also encode this CDR3. J is TRBJ2-1 and V is TRBV6-5; 8 nucleotides line up with TRBD1. The CDR3 spans 16 residues. Losses at the gene ends were 0 bases for V and 4 bases for J; bases not matched to a gene: 5. In germline, CDR1 is MNHEY, CDR2 SVGAGI. The DNA of the CDR3 is TGTGCCAGCAGTTACTCGGTGGGACAGGTTTACAATGAGCAGTTCTTC. It yields the protein CASSYSVGQVYNEQFF.

The V and J genes are TRBV25-1 and TRBJ2-3, with 8 nucleotides matching TRBD2. Per the germline V gene, CDR1 is MGHDK and CDR2 is SYGVNS. J gave up 4 bases and V 8 bases, and 8 bases lay outside the gene matches. This CDR3 region has 14 residues. The CDR3 region is CASGRTSSADTQYF. CDR3 DNA sequence: TGTGCCAGCGGGCGGACTAGCTCGGCAGATACGCAGTATTTT.

This chain connects TRBV6-5 to TRBJ2-3; D remains ambiguous. The CDR3 is 13 residues long. The germline gives CDR1 MNHEY, CDR2 SVGAGI. Trimming removed 6 bases at V and 4 bases at J, with 11 bases between. CDR3 region: CASSTTLADTQYF. As DNA, the CDR3 is TGTGCCAGCAGCACAACGCTAGCAGATACGCAGTATTTT.

The chain links TRBV7-2 to TRBJ2-3; 7 positions agree with TRBD2. The CDR3 runs 16 residues. CDR1 and CDR2 (germline): SGHTA, FQGNSA. V lost 5 bases to trimming and J lost 2 bases; unmatched junction nucleotides: 10. CDR3 DNA sequence: TGTGCCAGCAGCCCCCCGCGGGAGCAGTTCACAGATACGCAGTATTTT. It translates to CASSPPREQFTDTQYF.

This chain's CDR3 is CAWKDTQYF. The CDR3 nucleotides are TGTGCCTGGAAAGATACGCAGTATTTT. The rearrangement links TRBV30 to TRBJ2-3; D is unresolved. Germline lookup yields CDR1 GTSNPN and CDR2 SVGIG (reference sequence). The length of the CDR3 is 9 residues. V lost 4 bases to trimming and J lost 5 bases, with 1 base between them. The entire variable domain, with the rest obtained from reference TRBV30 and TRBJ2-3, is as follows: SQTIHQWPATLVQPVGSPLSLECTVEGTSNPNLYWYRQAAGRGLQLLFYSVGIGQISSEVPQNLSASRPQDRQFILSSKKLLLSDSGFYLCAWKDTQYFGPGTRLTVL.

V gene TRBV13 combines with J gene TRBJ2-1; D unclear. V was clipped by 0 bases and J by 5 bases, with 5 bases between them. The CDR3 extends over 13 amino acids. Germline CDR1 PRHDT, CDR2 FYEKMQ (reference sequence). The CDR3 region is CASSLGRDNEQFF. CDR3 nucleotides: TGTGCCAGCAGCTTAGGACGGGACAATGAGCAGTTCTTC.

This sequence joins TRBV9 and TRBJ2-1; D unresolved. Germline loops: CDR1 SGDLS, CDR2 YYNGEE. The CDR3 covers 12 residues. The ends were cut back, 0 bases at V and 8 bases at J, with 6 bases in the middle. DNA for the CDR3: TGTGCCAGCAGCGTAGGAACGGATGAGCAGTTCTTC. Its translation is CASSVGTDEQFF.

This clone occurred a few times. V and J are TRBV7-9 and TRBJ2-3; no clear D gene. Trimming took off 6 bases at V and 2 bases at J, with 6 bases between the two ends. The CDR3 contains 12 residues. Germline CDR1 SEHNR, CDR2 FQNEAQ (reference sequence). CDR3 coding DNA: TGTGCCAGCAGACTGCTCACAGATACGCAGTATTTT. It encodes CASRLLTDTQYF.

This chain joins TRBV7-9 and TRBJ2-3, with 10 bases that match TRBD2. This CDR3 has 15 residues. Germline V CDR1 and CDR2: SEHNR, FQNEAQ (reference sequence). Trimming removed 5 bases from V and 3 bases from J; junction bases left unmatched: 5. The CDR3 DNA follows: TGTGCCAGCAGCCTAATGACTAGCGGGACAGATACGCAGTATTTT. Translating gives CASSLMTSGTDTQYF.

The J gene is TRBJ1-1, the V gene TRBV27; TRBD1 matches 9 bases. Trimming at V came to 0 bases and at J to 4 bases, leaving 6 bases not matched to a gene. CDR3 size: 16 residues. Germline V lookup: CDR1 MNHEY, CDR2 SMNVEV (reference sequence). CDR3 coding DNA: TGTGCCAGCAGTTTATCCATGGGGACAGGGAGCACTGAAGCTTTCTTT. Translated: CASSLSMGTGSTEAFF.

This sequence joins TRBV6-5 and TRBJ2-7; D perhaps matches TRBD2 (6 bases). Germline CDR1 MNHEY, CDR2 SVGAGI. V was clipped by 0 bases and J by 4 bases, with 13 bases between them. This CDR3 is 15 amino acids long. The CDR3 region is CASSYSVGSNYEQYF. CDR3 coding DNA: TGTGCCAGCAGTTACTCAGTCGGGAGTAATTACGAGCAGTACTTC.

The chain has TRBV13 and TRBJ2-3, with 12 bases fitting TRBD2. The CDR3 runs to 15 residues. V lost 6 bases and J lost 2; bases outside the gene matches: 3. The germline V gene encodes CDR1 PRHDT and CDR2 FYEKMQ (reference sequence). The CDR3 DNA sequence: TGTGCCAGCAGTCGACTAGCGGGGGTCACAGATACGCAGTATTTT. This encodes CASSRLAGVTDTQYF.

A remark on this clone: The junction departs from germline at one end; a sequencing error may be responsible. In DNA form, the CDR3 reads TGTGCCAGCAGTCCCAATCCCAACACAGGTGCTGCCAACTTC. Translating it yields CASSPNPNTGAANF. This chain joins TRBV27 and TRBJ1-2; weak D call: TRBD1 (5 bases). The CDR3 contains 14 residues. Germline loops: CDR1 MNHEY, CDR2 SMNVEV (reference sequence).

The chain is built from TRBV30 and TRBJ1-1; maybe TRBD1 (6 bases). The CDR3 runs 14 residues. Germline-derived CDR1 and CDR2 are GTSNPN and SVGIG (reference sequence). V was pared by 7 bases and J by 5 bases, with 20 bases between. This chain's CDR3 is CASEGHNEGTEAFF. CDR3 in DNA: TGTGCCTCGGAGGGACACAATGAAGGGACTGAAGCTTTCTTT.

The J gene is TRBJ2-7, the V gene TRBV12-5; D gene uncertain. This CDR3 contains 13 residues. V gave up 1 base and J gave up 1 base, with 5 bases separating them. The germline CDR1 and CDR2 sequences are LGHNT and FRNRAP. DNA for the CDR3: TGTGCTAGTGGTTTGGACGGATCCTACGAGCAGTACTTC. It yields the protein CASGLDGSYEQYF.

The genes are TRBV27 and TRBJ2-7; D possibly corresponds to TRBD1 (6 bases). CDR1 is MNHEY and CDR2 is SMNVEV in the germline V gene (reference sequence). The V end was cut by 2 bases, the J end by 4 bases, with 9 bases between. The CDR3 spans 13 residues. The CDR3 coding sequence is TGTGCCAGCAGTTTACCAGGACAGTACGAGCAGTACTTC. This codes for CASSLPGQYEQYF.

The V call is TRBV9, the J call TRBJ2-3, with D tentatively TRBD1 (5 bases). From germline, CDR1 is SGDLS and CDR2 YYNGEE. The CDR3 sequence is 15 residues long. The germline V and J ends were trimmed by 4 bases and 4 bases, with 16 bases remaining between them. CDR3 nucleotides: TGTGCCAGCAGCCCGTCAGGGATAGCAGCAGATACGCAGTATTTT. This codes for CASSPSGIAADTQYF.

V usage is TRBV19 and J usage is TRBJ2-2; 9 nucleotides agree with TRBD1. CDR3 length: 14 amino acids. CDR1 LNHDA and CDR2 SQIVND come from the germline V gene (reference sequence). Trimming at V came to 1 base and at J to 10 bases, leaving 4 bases not matched to a gene. This CDR3 is CASSIVQGAVELFF. The CDR3 DNA reads as TGTGCCAGTAGTATAGTACAGGGGGCGGTGGAGCTGTTTTTT.

This chain joins TRBV27 and TRBJ2-7, with 9 bases that match TRBD1. V lost 5 bases and J lost 4; bases outside the gene matches: 9. This CDR3 has 15 amino acids. The germline gives CDR1 MNHEY, CDR2 SMNVEV (reference sequence). For the CDR3, the DNA is TGTGCCAGCAGTACACAGGGGGCCGGATTATACGAGCAGTACTTC. Its protein product is CASSTQGAGLYEQYF.

This chain links TRBV18 with TRBJ2-3; possibly TRBD1 for D (5 bases). Trimming took 4 bases from V and 2 from J, leaving 13 bases between them. Looked up from germline, CDR1 is KGHSH and CDR2 is LQKENI. The CDR3 sequence is 15 residues long. In DNA form, the CDR3 reads TGTGCCAGCTCACAAAAAGGACACTTCACAGATACGCAGTATTTT. Encoded protein: CASSQKGHFTDTQYF.